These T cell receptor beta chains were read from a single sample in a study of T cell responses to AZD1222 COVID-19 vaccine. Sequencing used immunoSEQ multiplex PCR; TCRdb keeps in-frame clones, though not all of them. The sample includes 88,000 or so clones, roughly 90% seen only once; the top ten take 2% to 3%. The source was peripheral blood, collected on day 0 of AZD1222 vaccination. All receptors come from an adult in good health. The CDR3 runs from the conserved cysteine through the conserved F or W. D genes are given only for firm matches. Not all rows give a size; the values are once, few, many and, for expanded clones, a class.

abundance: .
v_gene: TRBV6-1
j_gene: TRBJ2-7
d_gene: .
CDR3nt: TGTGCCAGCAGTGAACTCCAGGTCGGGGGCGAGCAGTACTTC
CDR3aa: CASSELQVGGEQYF

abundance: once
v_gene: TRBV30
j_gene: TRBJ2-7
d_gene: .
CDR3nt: TGTGCCTGGAGTGTAAGTCTACTCGAGCAGTACTTC
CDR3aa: CAWSVSLLEQYF

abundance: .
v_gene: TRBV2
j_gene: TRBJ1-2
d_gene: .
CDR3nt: TGTGCCAGCAGAGAAGGGACGGAGGATGGCTACACCTTC
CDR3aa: CASREGTEDGYTF

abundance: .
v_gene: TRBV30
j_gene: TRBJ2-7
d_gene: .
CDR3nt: TGTGCCTGGAGCCTCTCCTACGAGCAGTACTTC
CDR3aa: CAWSLSYEQYF

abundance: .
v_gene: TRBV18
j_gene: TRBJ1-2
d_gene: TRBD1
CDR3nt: TGTGCCAGCTCACCACCGACAGGGAACTATGGCTACACCTTC
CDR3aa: CASSPPTGNYGYTF

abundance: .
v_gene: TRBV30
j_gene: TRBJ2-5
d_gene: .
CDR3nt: TGTGCCTGGAGTGTGTCAGTTCAAGAGACCCAGTACTTC
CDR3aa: CAWSVSVQETQYF

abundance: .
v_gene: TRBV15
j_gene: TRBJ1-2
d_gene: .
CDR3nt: TGTGCCACCAGCAGAGCCCCCTCTGGACGCGCTAACTATGGCTACACCTTC
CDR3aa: CATSRAPSGRANYGYTF

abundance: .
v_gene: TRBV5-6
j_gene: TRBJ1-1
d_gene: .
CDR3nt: TGTGCCAGCAGCTTGGGGTGGGGTAATGAAGCTTTCTTT
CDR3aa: CASSLGWGNEAFF

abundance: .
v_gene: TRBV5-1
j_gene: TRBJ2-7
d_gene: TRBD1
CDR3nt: TGCGCCAGCAGCTTGGCCTTGACCGGGACAGCCTCGTGGGAGCAGTACTTC
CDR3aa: CASSLALTGTASWEQYF

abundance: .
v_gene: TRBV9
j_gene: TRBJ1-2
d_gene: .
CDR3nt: TGTGCCAGCAGCGTAGTAGCGGACAGCTCCTACACCTTC
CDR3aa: CASSVVADSSYTF

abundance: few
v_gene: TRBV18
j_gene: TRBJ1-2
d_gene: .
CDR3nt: TGTGCCAGCTCACCACAGCGGGAAATGAACTATGGCTACACCTTC
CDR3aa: CASSPQREMNYGYTF

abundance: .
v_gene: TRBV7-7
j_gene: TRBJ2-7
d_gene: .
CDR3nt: TGTGCTAGCAGCCACACGCGGGAAGATAAGCAGTACTTC
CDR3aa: CASSHTREDKQYF

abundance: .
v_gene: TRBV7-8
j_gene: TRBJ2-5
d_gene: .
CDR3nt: TGTGCCAGCAACTTCGTAAGGGAAGAGACCCAGTACTTC
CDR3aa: CASNFVREETQYF

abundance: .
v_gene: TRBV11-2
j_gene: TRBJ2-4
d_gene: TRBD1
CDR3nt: TGTGCCAGCAGCGTTACAGGGGAAACTGCCAAAAACATTCAGTACTTC
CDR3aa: CASSVTGETAKNIQYF

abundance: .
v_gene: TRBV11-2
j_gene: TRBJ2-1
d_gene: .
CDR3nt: TGTGCCAGCAGCTCCCCTTCGAACCGGGACGGTGGTTACAATGAGCAGTTCTTC
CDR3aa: CASSSPSNRDGGYNEQFF

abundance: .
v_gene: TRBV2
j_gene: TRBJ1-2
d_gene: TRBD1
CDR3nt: TGTGCCAGCAGCCCGGACAGGAACTATGGCTACACCTTC
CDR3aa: CASSPDRNYGYTF

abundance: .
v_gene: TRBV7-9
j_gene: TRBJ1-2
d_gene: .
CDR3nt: TGTGCCAGCAGCTCAAGGCCAAGGGGTCCTAACTATGGCTACACCTTC
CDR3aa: CASSSRPRGPNYGYTF

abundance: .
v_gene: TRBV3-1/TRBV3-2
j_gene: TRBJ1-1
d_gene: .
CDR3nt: TGTGCCAGCAGCATTGATCAAAGATACACTGAAGCTTTCTTT
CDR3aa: CASSIDQRYTEAFF

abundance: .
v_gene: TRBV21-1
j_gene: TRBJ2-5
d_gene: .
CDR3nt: TGTGCCAGCAGCAAATTCTCGACTAGCGGGGGAGGGATGTACCAAGAGACCCAGTACTTC
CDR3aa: CASSKFSTSGGGMYQETQYF

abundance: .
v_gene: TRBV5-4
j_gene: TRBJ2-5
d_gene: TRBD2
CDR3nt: TGTGCCAGCAGCCGATCGGGACTAGTTTACGGAGAGACCCAGTACTTC
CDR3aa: CASSRSGLVYGETQYF

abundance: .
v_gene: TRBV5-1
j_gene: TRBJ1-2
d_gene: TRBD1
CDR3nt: TGCGCCAGCAGCCCCTCAGGGGGCGCGGACTATGGCTACACCTTC
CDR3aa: CASSPSGGADYGYTF

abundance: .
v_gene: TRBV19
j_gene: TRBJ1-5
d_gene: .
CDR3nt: TGTGCCAGTAGTTTACAGGGTAATCAGCCCCAGCATTTT
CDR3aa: CASSLQGNQPQHF

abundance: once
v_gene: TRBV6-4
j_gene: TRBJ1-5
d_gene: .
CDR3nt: TGTGCCAGCAGTGTGGACATTGGAGGGCCCCAGCATTTT
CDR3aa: CASSVDIGGPQHF

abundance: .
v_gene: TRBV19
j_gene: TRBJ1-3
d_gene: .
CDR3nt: TGTGCCAGTAGGACGATAGACGCTGGAAACACCATATATTTT
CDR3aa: CASRTIDAGNTIYF

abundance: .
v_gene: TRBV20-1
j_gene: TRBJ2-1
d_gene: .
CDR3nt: TGCAGTGCTGGCTCCTACAATGAGCAGTTCTTC
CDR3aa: CSAGSYNEQFF

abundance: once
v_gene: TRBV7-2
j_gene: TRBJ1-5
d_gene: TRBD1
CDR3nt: TGTGCCAGCAGCTTTTTTTGGACAGGGGACAATCAGCCCCAGCATTTT
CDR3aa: CASSFFWTGDNQPQHF

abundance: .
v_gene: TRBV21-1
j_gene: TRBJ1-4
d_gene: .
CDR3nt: TGTGCCAGCAGCGCCCGGAGAACTAATGAAAAACTGTTTTTT
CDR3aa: CASSARRTNEKLFF

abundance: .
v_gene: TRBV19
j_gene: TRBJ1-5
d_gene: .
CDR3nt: TGTGCCAGTAGTACAGAACATCGCCAGCCCCAGCATTTT
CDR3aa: CASSTEHRQPQHF

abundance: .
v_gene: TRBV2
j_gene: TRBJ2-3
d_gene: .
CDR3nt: TGTGCCAGCAGTACTGGGACTGCTAGCACAGATACGCAGTATTTT
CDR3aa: CASSTGTASTDTQYF

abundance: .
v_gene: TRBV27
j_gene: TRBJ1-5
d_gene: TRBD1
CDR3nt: TGTGCCAGCAGTCTCGGACCGGGACAGGGGATCAATCAGCCCCAGCATTTT
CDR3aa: CASSLGPGQGINQPQHF

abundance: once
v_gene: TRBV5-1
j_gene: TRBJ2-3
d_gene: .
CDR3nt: TGCGCCAGCAGCTTGGGGGTAGCGGTCGCAGATACGCAGTATTTT
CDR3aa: CASSLGVAVADTQYF

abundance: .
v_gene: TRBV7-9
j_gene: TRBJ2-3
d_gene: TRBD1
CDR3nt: TGTGGGGACAGGGGAGGCCCAGATACGCAGTATTTT
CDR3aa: CGDRGGPDTQYF

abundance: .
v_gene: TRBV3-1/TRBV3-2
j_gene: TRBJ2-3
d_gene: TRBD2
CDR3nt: TGTGCCAGCAGCCAAGATTTAGGGCTAGCGGGAGCGGTTGGGACAGATACGCAGTATTTT
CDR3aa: CASSQDLGLAGAVGTDTQYF

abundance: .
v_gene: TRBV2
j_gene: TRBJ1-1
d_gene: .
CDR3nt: TGTGCCAGCAGTATTAAGAGGGACACTGAAGCTTTCTTT
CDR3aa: CASSIKRDTEAFF

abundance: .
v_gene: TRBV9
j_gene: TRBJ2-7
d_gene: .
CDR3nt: TGTGCCAGCAGCGTAGGAAGCGGGGACAGCTCCTACGAGCAGTACTTC
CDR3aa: CASSVGSGDSSYEQYF

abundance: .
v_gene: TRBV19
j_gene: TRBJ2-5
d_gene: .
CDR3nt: TGTGCCAGTAGCCCTCTGGCGCAAGAGACCCAGTACTTC
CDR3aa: CASSPLAQETQYF

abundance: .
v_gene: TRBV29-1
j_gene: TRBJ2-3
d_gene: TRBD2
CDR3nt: TGCAGCGTGCAAATAGCGGGAGGGGGCACAGATACGCAGTATTTT
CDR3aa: CSVQIAGGGTDTQYF

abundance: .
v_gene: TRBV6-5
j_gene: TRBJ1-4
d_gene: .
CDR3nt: TGTGCCAGCAGCAAAAAGGGTTCAGGGGCCCGGTGGCTGTTTTTT
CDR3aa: CASSKKGSGARWLFF

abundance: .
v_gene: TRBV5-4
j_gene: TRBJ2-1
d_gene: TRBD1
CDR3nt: TGTGCCAGCACCCTGACAGGGGACTCCTACAATGAGCAGTTCTTC
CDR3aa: CASTLTGDSYNEQFF

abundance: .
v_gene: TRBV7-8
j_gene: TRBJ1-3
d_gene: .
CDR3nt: TGTGCCAGCAGCTTAGCCTATTCGGGAAACACCATATATTTT
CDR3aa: CASSLAYSGNTIYF

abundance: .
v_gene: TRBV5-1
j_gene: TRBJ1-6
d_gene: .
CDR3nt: TGCGCCAGCAGCTTGCTCCGGGGTGGAAATTCACCCCTCCACTTT
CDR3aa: CASSLLRGGNSPLHF

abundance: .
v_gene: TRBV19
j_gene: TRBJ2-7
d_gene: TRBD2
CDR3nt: TGTGCCAGTTCGCGGGAGCCCGGCCGTCCGTACGAGCAGTACTTC
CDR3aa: CASSREPGRPYEQYF

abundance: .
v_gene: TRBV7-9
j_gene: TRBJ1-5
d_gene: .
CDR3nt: TGTGCCAGCAGCTTAAGTCAGGACAGTCAGCCCCAGCATTTT
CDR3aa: CASSLSQDSQPQHF

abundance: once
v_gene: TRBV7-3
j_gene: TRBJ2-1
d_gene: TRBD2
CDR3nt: TGTGCCAGCAGCCCAAGCGGGGGGGTGGGCAATGAGCAGTTCTTC
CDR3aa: CASSPSGGVGNEQFF